The clone carrying this TCR beta chain came up once. Its antigen is not identified. This CDR3 has 15 residues. Germline CDR1 and CDR2: SGHAT and FQDESV (reference sequence). Deletions cut 6 bases from V and 0 bases from J, with 12 bases between. The entry originates in a study of T cell clonotyping in hematopoietic cell transplantation. Sequenced by immunoSEQ multiplex PCR; TCRdb stores in-frame clones only, minus some. The sample has 9,500 to 14,000 clones, 80% to 95% seen once; the top ten hold about 13%. Time point: recipient sample about 28 days before transplant, after cytoreduction. Overall study results and limits: Higher Inverse Simpson Index values in graft donor and pretransplant recipient predicted broader posttransplant TCR diversity.

The sequenced sample was peripheral blood mononuclear cells, obtained before stem cell transplant. The clonotype was recovered from a woman between 35 and 50 years old with acute myeloid leukemia. Some clones in this sample may be carry-over from other donors' samples. V and J are TRBV11-1 and TRBJ2-1, with a possible D match to TRBD1 (6 bases). The CDR3 DNA reads TGTGCCAGCAGAAAAAGGGGGAGCTCCTACAATGAGCAGTTCTTC. Residues: CASRKRGSSYNEQFF.